This T cell receptor beta chain was recovered during a study of graft-versus-host responses after intestinal transplantation. General study points: Peak circulating GvH clone levels were associated with early post-transplant HvG declines.

Method: immunoSEQ multiplex PCR; TCRdb's copy keeps in-frame clones and lacks some. The table includes over 100,000 clones, roughly 96% detected once. This clone occurred once. Its antigen is not identified. The specimen was unstimulated CD8+ T cells sorted from spleen or lymph node cells, collected before intestinal transplant. This receptor was taken from a human donor who received an intestinal transplant.

DNA for the CDR3: TGTGCCAGCAGTTGGGGACAGGGGATTACGCAGGAGACCCAGTACTTC. This codes for CASSWGQGITQETQYF. This sequence joins TRBV28 and TRBJ2-5; 10 nucleotides line up with TRBD1. The CDR3 is made up of 16 amino acids. Per the germline V gene, CDR1 is MDHEN and CDR2 is SYDVKM. V shed 4 bases, J shed 5 bases, and the junction held 10 bases outside the gene matches.